This T cell receptor (beta chain) was captured by sequencing in a study of technical replicates of blood from a handful of donors. The CDR3 is 12 amino acids. V gave up 6 bases and J gave up 7 bases, with 12 bases separating them. Germline V gene lookup returns CDR1 SGHTA and CDR2 FQGNSA. Clones were read by immunoSEQ multiplex PCR, and TCRdb kept only the in-frame ones, dropping some. The sample has tens of thousands of clones, under 95% seen once. This clone was seen a few times. The receptor's source is a human donor in good health. This chain links TRBV7-2 with TRBJ2-5; D may be TRBD1 (6 bases). Sequenced material: T cells isolated from PBMCs. CDR3 amino acids: CASRQGDGTQYF. DNA for the CDR3: TGTGCCAGCAGACAGGGAGATGGGACCCAGTACTTC.